One and the same sample provided the 9 T cell receptor beta chains below, sequenced in a study of synovial regulatory T cells in juvenile arthritis. Clones were sequenced by immunoSEQ multiplex PCR, and TCRdb holds only the in-frame ones, with some missing. The data include 9,000 to 10,000 clones; the top ten clones carry approximately 0.73%. The specimen sequenced was Treg cells from blood. As for subset: remaining (HLA-DR-negative) circulating blood Treg cells. The receptors originated from a donor aged 2 to 35 with juvenile idiopathic arthritis.

The chain employs TRBV7-2 and TRBJ1-6. Germline V gene lookup returns CDR1 SGHTA and CDR2 FQGNSA. The CDR3 runs to 15 residues. Only the protein is available. This CDR3 reads CASSSSGVKGSPLHF.

The chain combines TRBV4-1 with TRBJ2-4; with no DNA, the TCRdb D assignment of TRBD2 cannot be verified. Germline lookup yields CDR1 MGHRA and CDR2 YSYEKL. CDR3 length: 15 amino acids. No nucleotide data were recorded. CDR3: CASSPGAGGPGIQYF.

The rearrangement uses TRBV7-2 and TRBJ1-2. Germline CDR1 is SGHTA and CDR2 is FQGNSA. This CDR3 spans 12 amino acids. No coding sequence is recorded. The CDR3 sequence: CASSLENYGYTF.

V and J are TRBV10-3 and TRBJ1-2. CDR1 is ENHRY, CDR2 SYGVKD, per germline. The CDR3 extends over 12 amino acids. Only the protein is on record. The CDR3 here is CAISEGGYGYTF.

This chain links TRBV19 with TRBJ1-4; absent DNA, TCRdb's TRBD1 call cannot be checked. The length of the CDR3 is 13 residues. Nucleotide data are not available. Germline CDR1 reads LNHDA; CDR2 reads SQIVND (reference sequence). The CDR3 is CASSHVTGEKLFF. Supplemented by reference TRBV19 and TRBJ1-4, the full variable domain reads DGGITQSPKYLFRKEGQNVTLSCEQNLNHDAMYWYRQDPGQGLRLIYYSQIVNDFQKGDIAEGYSVSREKKESFPLTVTSAQKNPTAFYLCASSHVTGEKLFFGSGTQLSVL.

The rearrangement joins TRBV5-4 to TRBJ1-4. This CDR3 is built from 14 residues. No DNA appears here. Germline CDR1 is SGHNT and CDR2 is YYREEE (reference sequence). CDR3 loop: CASSLGWTAEKLFF.

Here the CDR3 reads CASSRQPGQASYNEQFF. The rearrangement links TRBV18 to TRBJ2-1; TCRdb names TRBD1, which stays unverified in the absence of DNA. Germline V gene sequence: CDR1 KGHSH, CDR2 LQKENI. The CDR3 is 17 residues long. The DNA sequence is not available. Full variable domain (missing parts from reference TRBV18 and TRBJ2-1): NAGVMQNPRHLVRRRGQEARLRCSPMKGHSHVYWYRQLPEEGLKFMVYLQKENIIDESGMPKERFSAEFPKEGPSILRIQQVVRGDSAAYFCASSRQPGQASYNEQFFGPGTRLTVL.

This sequence joins TRBV7-8 and TRBJ2-7; the TCRdb D gene call, TRBD1, has no DNA to confirm it. The length of the CDR3 is 11 residues. Only the protein is on record. Looked up from germline, CDR1 is SGHVS and CDR2 is FQNEAQ. Here the CDR3 reads CASSQGAGRAF.

This chain connects TRBV10-3 to TRBJ1-2. The CDR3 consists of 14 residues. No coding sequence is recorded. Germline CDR1 ENHRY, CDR2 SYGVKD. CDR3 sequence: CAISRKVGPRRDTF.